The 9 T cell receptor beta chains below all came from one sample that was sequenced in a study of Ad26.COV2.S vaccination and SARS-CoV-2 variants. As for treatment: approximately 18 received Ad26.COV2.S at low or high dose, single or two shots; several received placebo; per-sample allocation not given. The samples date from day 63 after the first vaccine or placebo injection. This table comes from immunoSEQ multiplex PCR, and its TCRdb copy is limited to in-frame clones, with some not included. The data hold a few hundred thousand clones, with around 90% observed a single time. The specimen comprised peripheral blood, sampled in a trial of Ad26.COV2.S vaccine versus placebo. The receptor set was obtained from a person aged 18-60 years who received the Ad26.COV2.S COVID-19 vaccine or a placebo.

The V and J genes are TRBV5-1 and TRBJ2-6, with TRBD2 identical over 7 bases. The length of the CDR3 is 18 residues. Germline values: CDR1 SGHRS, CDR2 YFSETQ. V lost 0 bases and J lost 0; bases outside the gene matches: 6. The CDR3 coding sequence is TGCGCCAGCAGCTTGGTTTCGGGAGGTCCCTCTGGGGCCAACGTCCTGACTTTC. Amino acid sequence: CASSLVSGGPSGANVLTF.

V and J are TRBV7-9 and TRBJ1-2; no definite D call. Germline assignment: CDR1 SEHNR and CDR2 FQNEAQ (reference sequence). The CDR3 is made up of 13 amino acids. Deletions cut 4 bases from V and 10 bases from J, with 16 bases between. The CDR3 loop is CASSSLAGNNYTF. In DNA form, the CDR3 reads TGTGCCAGCAGCTCACTCGCCGGTAATAACTACACCTTC.

The V gene is TRBV24-1, the J gene TRBJ2-3, with a tentative D call TRBD2 (5 bases). The length of the CDR3 is 13 residues. Germline loops: CDR1 KGHDR, CDR2 SFDVKD. The V end was cut by 5 bases, the J end by 4 bases, with 9 bases between. The CDR3 spells CATSASDSDTQYF. The CDR3 nucleotides read TGTGCCACCAGTGCCTCGGACTCAGATACGCAGTATTTT.

V usage is TRBV5-1 and J usage is TRBJ1-1; TRBD1 matches at 7 bases. V gave up 4 bases and J gave up 8 bases; unmatched junction bases: 5. Germline V CDR1 and CDR2: SGHRS, YFSETQ. This CDR3 contains 12 residues. In nucleotides, the CDR3 is TGCGCCAGCAGCCGACAGGGCGGGGAAGCTTTCTTT. Translating it yields CASSRQGGEAFF.

In this sample, this clone turned up once. V is TRBV5-4 and J is TRBJ2-5; TRBD2 matches at 7 bases. CDR3 length equals 15 residues. Germline values: CDR1 SGHNT, CDR2 YYREEE (reference sequence). Trimming removed 2 bases from V and 1 base from J; junction bases left unmatched: 5. CDR3 protein: CASSLAGKLQETQYF. DNA for the CDR3: TGTGCCAGCAGCTTAGCGGGAAAGCTCCAAGAGACCCAGTACTTC. The variable domain in full, with the rest retrieved from reference TRBV5-4 and TRBJ2-5, is ETGVTQSPTHLIKTRGQQVTLRCSSQSGHNTVSWYQQALGQGPQFIFQYYREEENGRGNFPPRFSGLQFPNYSSELNVNALELDDSALYLCASSLAGKLQETQYFGPGTRLLVL.

The rearrangement joins TRBV9 to TRBJ2-5; D is unclear. The CDR3 spans 13 residues. The germline V gene encodes CDR1 SGDLS and CDR2 YYNGEE. V lost 0 bases and J 6 bases, leaving 9 bases between the germline ends. The CDR3 region has the DNA TGTGCCAGCAGCGTAGGGATCGCAAAGACCCAGTACTTC. Amino acid sequence: CASSVGIAKTQYF.

This clone was seen only once. The chain has TRBV2 and TRBJ2-1; 10 bases line up with TRBD1. This CDR3 contains 16 residues. CDR1 and CDR2 from the germline V gene are SNHLY and FYNNEI. After removal of 6 bases from V and 3 bases from J, the junction contained 8 bases not matched to a gene. The CDR3 region has the DNA TGTGCCAGCAGAAAGGGACAGGGGTTAATCTACAATGAGCAGTTCTTC. Translating gives CASRKGQGLIYNEQFF.

This chain uses TRBV28 with TRBJ2-3, with D tentatively TRBD2 (7 bases). This CDR3 is 17 amino acids long. Trimming took 7 bases from V and 0 from J, leaving 20 bases between them. Per germline, CDR1 MDHEN and CDR2 SYDVKM. The CDR3 sequence: CASTPPTGGPSTDTQYF. The CDR3 bases are TGTGCCAGCACCCCCCCCACGGGGGGCCCTAGCACAGATACGCAGTATTTT. The whole variable domain, filled in from reference TRBV28 and TRBJ2-3, reads DVKVTQSSRYLVKRTGEKVFLECVQDMDHENMFWYRQDPGLGLRLIYFSYDVKMKEKGDIPEGYSVSREKKERFSLILESASTNQTSMYLCASTPPTGGPSTDTQYFGPGTRLTVL.

J is TRBJ2-6 and V is TRBV14; D may correspond to TRBD1 or TRBD2 (5 bases each). This CDR3 contains 19 residues. The germline V and J ends were trimmed by 0 bases and 0 bases, with 15 bases remaining between them. Germline V gene lookup returns CDR1 SGHDN and CDR2 FVKESK. CDR3 nucleotides: TGTGCCAGCAGCCAAGAAATCGGATGGGGGAGCTCTGGGGCCAACGTCCTGACTTTC. Protein product: CASSQEIGWGSSGANVLTF.